Listed here are 13 T cell receptor beta chains from one sample, sequenced in a study of cytomegalovirus exposure and HLA in healthy donors. It was with 60 Vbeta and 13 Jbeta primers that the PCR ran. Measured with immunoSEQ multiplex PCR; TCRdb has only the in-frame clones, and not every one. The top ten clones hold approximately 8% of a sample with 130,000 or so clones, 50% to 75% of them seen once. Sequencing was done on a sample of PBMCs. The receptors come from a middle-aged woman in good health and CMV-seropositive.

V and J are TRBV7-2 and TRBJ2-1, with 9 nucleotides matching TRBD1. The CDR3 spans 14 residues. Losses at the gene ends were 2 bases for V and 7 bases for J; bases not matched to a gene: 3. CDR1 and CDR2 from the germline V gene are SGHTA and FQGNSA. CDR3 DNA sequence: TGTGCCAGCAGCTTAAACAGGGGGCGGAATGAGCAGTTCTTC. This encodes CASSLNRGRNEQFF.

The chain has TRBV27 and TRBJ2-3; 9 bases fit TRBD1. The CDR3 covers 17 residues. Germline CDR1 and CDR2: MNHEY and SMNVEV (reference sequence). With 2 bases clipped from V and 1 base from J, the junction kept 7 bases outside the gene matches. The CDR3 here is CASSLGTGLGGTDTQYF. CDR3 sequence (DNA): TGTGCCAGCAGTTTAGGGACAGGGTTAGGCGGCACAGATACGCAGTATTTT.

The chain uses TRBV6-1 and TRBJ2-7; a weak D match, TRBD1 (7 bases). CDR1 MNHNS and CDR2 SASEGT come from the germline V gene. This CDR3 has 14 amino acids. Trimming pared 5 bases from V and 0 bases from J, leaving 11 bases between. The CDR3: CASSPRGASYEQYF. The CDR3 bases are TGTGCCAGCAGTCCCAGGGGGGCCTCCTACGAGCAGTACTTC.

The rearrangement links TRBV30 to TRBJ2-5; D may be TRBD2 (5 bases). The CDR3 length is 13 residues. The germline gives CDR1 GTSNPN, CDR2 SVGIG (reference sequence). The V end lost 0 bases, the J end lost 4 bases, and 9 bases lay between the germline ends. The CDR3, as DNA: TGTGCCTGGAGTGTCCGGGGTCGAGAGACCCAGTACTTC. Translated: CAWSVRGRETQYF.

The rearrangement uses TRBV9 and TRBJ2-1; 10 bases agree with TRBD2. Germline V CDR1 and CDR2: SGDLS, YYNGEE. The CDR3 is 14 amino acids. The J segment lost 9 bases and the V segment lost 0 bases, leaving 3 bases of the junction unmatched. The CDR3 loop reads CASSVVGLAAEQFF. The CDR3 DNA sequence: TGTGCCAGCAGCGTAGTCGGACTAGCGGCTGAGCAGTTCTTC.

This sequence joins TRBV14 and TRBJ1-3; no clear D. CDR1 SGHDN and CDR2 FVKESK come from the germline V gene. V was shortened by 4 bases and J by 4 bases, with 5 bases between the two germline ends. The CDR3 is made up of 12 amino acids. The CDR3 nucleotides are TGTGCCAGCAGCCGTAGCGGAAACACCATATATTTT. Translated, it gives CASSRSGNTIYF.

The chain recombines TRBV9 with TRBJ1-6, with D unclear. Trimming removed 0 bases from V and 7 bases from J, with 11 bases in between. Germline CDR1 SGDLS, CDR2 YYNGEE. This CDR3 comprises 15 residues. The CDR3 bases are TGTGCCAGCAGCGTAGAAGTCAGTCGAAATTCACCCCTCCACTTT. It codes for CASSVEVSRNSPLHF. The full variable domain, in which reference TRBV9 and TRBJ1-6 provide the parts outside the CDR3, is DSGVTQTPKHLITATGQRVTLRCSPRSGDLSVYWYQQSLDQGLQFLIQYYNGEERAKGNILERFSAQQFPDLHSELNLSSLELGDSALYFCASSVEVSRNSPLHFGNGTRLTVT.

V is TRBV18 and J is TRBJ2-7; D is undetermined. Germline V CDR1 and CDR2: KGHSH, LQKENI. This CDR3 spans 15 amino acids. V was clipped by 2 bases and J by 5 bases, with 16 bases between them. For the CDR3, the DNA is TGTGCCAGCTCACCAGGTTCAAGGCGGATCAACGAGCAGTACTTC. Translation gives CASSPGSRRINEQYF.

This rearrangement joins TRBV9 to TRBJ1-2, with 7 nucleotides matching TRBD1. The V gene end was trimmed by 4 bases and the J gene end by 4 bases; junction bases not matched to a gene: 19. The CDR3 spans 18 residues. In germline, CDR1 is SGDLS, CDR2 YYNGEE. CDR3 in amino acids: CASSPSDRGQWTGYGYTF. CDR3 nucleotide sequence: TGTGCCAGCAGCCCATCAGATCGCGGACAATGGACAGGCTATGGCTACACCTTC.

The DNA of the CDR3 is TGTGCCAGCAGCACCACCTCGACTCCCTCCAATGAGCAGTTCTTC. Translated: CASSTTSTPSNEQFF. This chain joins TRBV9 and TRBJ2-1; D gene uncertain. The V end was cut by 4 bases, the J end by 6 bases, with 17 bases between. The CDR3 totals 15 residues. Germline V gene lookup returns CDR1 SGDLS and CDR2 YYNGEE.

This rearrangement joins TRBV9 to TRBJ1-1, with D possibly matching TRBD1 (5 bases). The CDR3 contains 13 residues. The ends were cut back, 4 bases at V and 4 bases at J, with 11 bases in the middle. CDR1 and CDR2 (germline): SGDLS, YYNGEE. The CDR3 region has the DNA TGTGCCAGCAGCCCACGGACAAGCACTGAAGCTTTCTTT. Translation: CASSPRTSTEAFF.

This sequence joins TRBV11-3 and TRBJ2-1; 8 bases agree with TRBD2. Germline V gene data show CDR1 as SGHNT and CDR2 as YENEEA. Trimming cost V 1 base and J 8 bases; bases outside gene matches: 10. The CDR3 sequence is 16 residues long. Written as DNA, the CDR3 is TGTGCCAGCAGCTTAGGAACGGGACTAGTTGTGGATGAGCAGTTCTTC. Amino acid sequence: CASSLGTGLVVDEQFF.

The chain uses TRBV7-2 and TRBJ2-5, with TRBD2 matching 9 bases. Trimming took 0 bases from V and 0 from J; bases not matched to a gene: 5. This CDR3 comprises 17 residues. Germline V gives CDR1 SGHTA, CDR2 FQGNSA. The CDR3 here is CASSLARLAAHQETQYF. The DNA of the CDR3 is TGTGCCAGCAGCTTAGCCCGACTAGCGGCGCACCAAGAGACCCAGTACTTC.